The rows below give T cell receptor beta chains drawn from one sample of a study of cytomegalovirus exposure and HLA in healthy donors. This table comes from immunoSEQ multiplex PCR, and its TCRdb copy is limited to in-frame clones, with some not included. The sample totals roughly 100,000 clones. Sequenced material: PBMCs. Receptors originate from a woman aged 25 to 39 in good health and CMV-seronegative. Each CDR3 is given without its conserved first and last residue. Each record gives: V gene, CDR3 length, D gene, CDR3 protein. D genes are given only for firm matches.

TRBV14 11 TRBD1 ASSYDRGTEAF
TRBV5-6 12 NA ASSFWSMGEKLF
TRBV27 13 NA ASTNWGGVDYGYT
TRBV6-5 13 TRBD1 ATSMTGVFNYGYT
TRBV10-3 11 NA AISESADSPLH
TRBV14 14 NA ASTPMAAGRPYEQY
TRBV21-1 13 NA ASSPRVREGSPLH
TRBV10-3 11 NA AISEGQNYGYT
TRBV5-5 13 TRBD1 ASSLWTGVGNTIY
TRBV15 14 TRBD1 ATSRGTGLSGNTIY
TRBV11-2 13 NA ASSDRHLANEKLF
TRBV19 15 TRBD2 ASSISTSGTVYNEQF
TRBV5-4 14 NA ASSSPNVGRRETQY
TRBV5-1 13 TRBD1 ASSLQGAYETEAF
TRBV28 13 NA ASSVRDKIQETQY
TRBV7-9 13 NA ASSLVASAKETQY
TRBV7-2 13 NA ASSLESPYNSPLH
TRBV5-1 12 NA ASSLGSNTDTQY
TRBV6-5 13 NA ASRWPGGGIGELF
TRBV2 12 TRBD1 ASSSGTGYEKLF
TRBV7-6 11 NA ASSHGGNTEAF
TRBV19 14 TRBD1 ASSWGTARFQAEAF
TRBV9 12 NA ASSVDIGSYEQY